These 31 T cell receptor beta chains came from one sample sequenced in a study of T cell repertoires in cytomegalovirus infection. TCRdb reanalysed the reads using MiXCR and keeps one entry per CDR3 protein. The sample shows roughly 800,000 distinct CDR3 sequences, almost 30% of them seen only once. These TCRs are of unknown antigen specificity. Sequencing used cultured CD8+ T cells from PBMCs, obtained from culture after CMV antigen stimulation. The receptors originated from a human donor in good health (CMV status not recorded). Some clones in this sample may be carry-over from other donors' samples.

The genes are TRBV7-8 and TRBJ2-3; 7 bases fit TRBD1. Germline CDR1 is SGHVS and CDR2 is FQNEAQ. The CDR3 consists of 15 residues. Trimming at V came to 5 bases and at J to 2 bases, leaving 7 bases not matched to a gene. CDR3: CASSPRTGLTDTQYF. CDR3 sequence (DNA): TGTGCCAGCAGCCCGAGGACAGGACTCACAGATACGCAGTATTTT.

V and J are TRBV15 and TRBJ1-4; D uncertain. CDR1 LNHNV and CDR2 YYDKDF come from the germline V gene (reference sequence). V was shortened by 1 base and J by 0 bases, with 12 bases between the two germline ends. This CDR3 is 17 amino acids long. The DNA of the CDR3 is TGTGCCACCAGCAGAGCCCCAAGGACGGCAACTAATGAAAAACTGTTTTTT. Translation: CATSRAPRTATNEKLFF.

This clonotype was counted many times. The gene calls are TRBV7-6 and TRBJ2-7, with a possible D match to TRBD1 (6 bases). The CDR3 spans 17 residues. Per the germline V gene, CDR1 is SGHVS and CDR2 is FNYEAQ. With 1 base removed from V and 0 bases from J, the gap between germline ends came to 16 bases. CDR3 in amino acids: CASSLGMGQGSSYEQYF. In DNA form, the CDR3 reads TGTGCCAGCAGCTTAGGCATGGGGCAGGGGTCCTCCTACGAGCAGTACTTC. The whole variable domain, filled in from reference TRBV7-6 and TRBJ2-7, reads GAGVSQSPRYKVTKRGQDVALRCDPISGHVSLYWYRQALGQGPEFLTYFNYEAQQDKSGLPNDRFSAERPEGSISTLTIQRTEQRDSAMYRCASSLGMGQGSSYEQYFGPGTRLTVT.

V is TRBV10-2 and J is TRBJ2-1, with D perhaps given as TRBD1 or TRBD2 (5 bases each). The CDR3 covers 14 residues. Germline CDR1 and CDR2: WSHSY and SAAADI. Trimming cost V 2 bases and J 4 bases, with 9 bases left between them. The chain's CDR3 is CASSEGGHYNEQFF. CDR3 sequence (DNA): TGCGCCAGCAGTGAGGGGGGTCATTACAATGAGCAGTTCTTC.

This clonotype appeared many times. The CDR3 region has the DNA TGTGCCAGCAGCCAGGAACGAGGTGAAAAACTGTTTTTT. Translated, it gives CASSQERGEKLFF. The rearrangement links TRBV7-9 to TRBJ1-4; D not certain. CDR1 SEHNR and CDR2 FQNEAQ come from the germline V gene (reference sequence). Trimming removed 5 bases from V and 7 bases from J, with 11 bases in between. This CDR3 contains 13 residues.

This sequence joins TRBV15 and TRBJ1-6, with 7 bases identical to TRBD1. The CDR3 is 15 amino acids. Per germline, CDR1 LNHNV and CDR2 YYDKDF (reference sequence). V shed 5 bases and J 5 bases; nucleotides not matched to a gene: 6. CDR3 region: CATSGEGTDNSPLHF. The CDR3 DNA is TGTGCCACCAGCGGCGAAGGGACAGATAATTCACCCCTCCACTTT.

Worth noting for this clonotype: Germline and junction disagree at one end, which may indicate a read error. The CDR3 nucleotides are TGTGTCAGCAGTGAAGGCAGGGACTATGGCTACACCTTC. This encodes CVSSEGRDYGYTF. The chain couples TRBV6-1 to TRBJ1-2, with D possibly being TRBD1 (5 bases). Per germline, CDR1 MNHNS and CDR2 SASEGT. The CDR3 extends over 13 amino acids.

This clonotype appeared many times. CDR3 residues: CASSHLWTGPQETQYF. In nucleotides, the CDR3 is TGCGCCAGCAGCCACCTATGGACAGGGCCTCAAGAGACCCAGTACTTC. V usage is TRBV4-1 and J usage is TRBJ2-5, with TRBD1 identical over 8 bases. The V gene's germline CDR1 is MGHRA and CDR2 YSYEKL. CDR3 length: 16 residues. V lost 3 bases, J lost 2 bases, and 8 bases stayed unmatched.

J is TRBJ2-1 and V is TRBV6-2 or TRBV6-3; D uncertain. Germline CDR1 MNHEY, CDR2 SVGEGT. Trimming left V 1 base short and J 0 bases short, with 7 bases between. The CDR3 contains 15 residues. The CDR3 sequence is CASSYFFGSYNEQFF. The DNA for the CDR3 is TGTGCCAGCAGTTACTTTTTTGGCTCCTACAATGAGCAGTTCTTC.

This sequence joins TRBV12-3 or TRBV12-4 and TRBJ2-7; a weak D match, TRBD2 (6 bases). The CDR3 covers 12 residues. V was cut by 6 bases and J by 6 bases, with 12 bases left in between. CDR3 residues: CASSRGAGEQYV. As DNA, the CDR3 is TGTGCCAGCAGCCGCGGGGCAGGCGAGCAGTACGTC.

CDR3 DNA: TGCAGTGCTAGAGACCCCGGGACCCATTCATACAATGAGCAGTTCTTC. Translated: CSARDPGTHSYNEQFF. The rearrangement joins TRBV20-1 to TRBJ2-1; D might be TRBD1 or TRBD2, each matching 5 bases. Germline assignment: CDR1 DFQATT and CDR2 SNEGSKA (reference sequence). The length of the CDR3 is 16 residues. Trimming removed 0 bases at V and 4 bases at J, with 16 bases between.

The chain links TRBV5-8 to TRBJ1-1; D perhaps matches TRBD1 (5 bases). CDR3 length: 10 amino acids. V was cut by 7 bases and J by 10 bases, with 11 bases left in between. Germline V gives CDR1 SGHTS, CDR2 YDEGEE. CDR3 coding DNA: TGTGCCAGCTCCTTCAGGGCAGCTTTCTTT. Amino acid sequence: CASSFRAAFF.

This clonotype was detected a few times. The V and J genes are TRBV11-3 and TRBJ2-7; 13 bases match TRBD2. V lost 5 bases, J lost 3 bases, and 1 base stayed unmatched. The CDR3 totals 14 residues. Germline V lookup: CDR1 SGHNT, CDR2 YENEEA. The DNA of the CDR3 is TGTGCCAGCAGCGGGACTAGCGGGAACTACGAGCAGTACTTC. Translating it yields CASSGTSGNYEQYF.

CDR3 protein: CASLSPGGQNTGELFF. The CDR3 bases are TGCGCCAGCCTCAGCCCGGGGGGCCAAAACACCGGGGAGCTGTTTTTT. This chain joins TRBV10-2 and TRBJ2-2; weak D call: TRBD2 (7 bases). This CDR3 spans 16 amino acids. V was cut by 8 bases and J by 2 bases, with 18 bases left in between. Germline assignment: CDR1 WSHSY and CDR2 SAAADI.

The chain recombines TRBV7-9 with TRBJ2-3; TRBD1 matches 10 bases. V lost 5 bases, J lost 4 bases, and 12 bases stayed unmatched. Germline assignment: CDR1 SEHNR and CDR2 FQNEAQ (reference sequence). CDR3 size: 17 residues. Written as DNA, the CDR3 is TGTGCCAGCAGCACACGACAGGGGGCAGACGACTCAGATACGCAGTATTTT. Translation gives CASSTRQGADDSDTQYF.

This clonotype was seen repeatedly, ten times or more. The chain links TRBV4-1 to TRBJ1-3; D unclear. Deletions cut 0 bases from V and 0 bases from J, with 15 bases between. The CDR3 contains 18 residues. Germline values: CDR1 MGHRA, CDR2 YSYEKL. CDR3 bases: TGCGCCAGCAGCCAAGACGTCGGAGGGATGGCCTCTGGAAACACCATATATTTT. It translates to CASSQDVGGMASGNTIYF.

The chain links TRBV12-3 or TRBV12-4 to TRBJ1-1; D not resolved. V shed 0 bases and J shed 3 bases, with 5 bases lying between them. This CDR3 contains 13 residues. CDR3 residues: CASSLALYTEAFF. CDR3 nucleotides: TGTGCCAGCAGTTTAGCGCTTTACACTGAAGCTTTCTTT.

The chain employs TRBV5-1 and TRBJ2-1; TRBD1 matches 9 bases. Looked up from germline, CDR1 is SGHRS and CDR2 is YFSETQ. Losses at the gene ends were 4 bases for V and 7 bases for J; bases not matched to a gene: 6. The CDR3 consists of 14 residues. The DNA of the CDR3 is TGCGCCAGCAGCGAAGGACAGGGGTTGAATGAGCAGTTCTTC. As protein: CASSEGQGLNEQFF.

This chain uses TRBV4-2 with TRBJ2-2, with D tentatively TRBD2 (7 bases). V was shortened by 0 bases and J by 3 bases, with 14 bases between the two germline ends. Per the germline V gene, CDR1 is LGHNA and CDR2 is YNFKEQ. The CDR3 runs 17 residues. The CDR3, as DNA: TGTGCCAGCAGCCAAGATATGGGGGGGGGCTACACCGGGGAGCTGTTTTTT. Translating it yields CASSQDMGGGYTGELFF.

The sample holds a few counts of this clonotype. The chain links TRBV12-5 to TRBJ1-1; D may be TRBD1 (6 bases). V lost 1 base and J lost 0, with 12 bases in between. The germline V gene has CDR1 LGHNT and CDR2 FRNRAP. The CDR3 contains 16 residues. The CDR3 loop is CASGLAGGHLNTEAFF. CDR3 bases: TGTGCTAGTGGTTTGGCCGGGGGACACCTGAACACTGAAGCTTTCTTT.

This clonotype was counted ten times or more. The chain couples TRBV7-8 to TRBJ2-3; D ambiguous. This CDR3 is 12 amino acids long. CDR1 is SGHVS and CDR2 is FQNEAQ in the germline V gene. V was trimmed by 4 bases and J by 1 base, leaving 3 bases between them. CDR3 coding DNA: TGTGCCAGCAGCTATCGCACAGATACGCAGTATTTT. The encoded protein is CASSYRTDTQYF.

The sample holds many counts of this clonotype. The V gene is TRBV7-9, the J gene TRBJ1-4, with 8 bases aligning to TRBD1. The CDR3 length is 19 residues. The germline gives CDR1 SEHNR, CDR2 FQNEAQ (reference sequence). Trimming removed 5 bases from V and 2 bases from J; junction bases left unmatched: 16. In nucleotides, the CDR3 is TGTGCCAGCAGCACCAACAGGGGGGGAGCCGTATTTACTAATGAAAAACTGTTTTTT. Protein product: CASSTNRGGAVFTNEKLFF. The full variable domain, its missing parts supplied by reference TRBV7-9 and TRBJ1-4, is DTGVSQNPRHKITKRGQNVTFRCDPISEHNRLYWYRQTLGQGPEFLTYFQNEAQLEKSRLLSDRFSAERPKGSFSTLEIQRTEQGDSAMYLCASSTNRGGAVFTNEKLFFGSGTQLSVL.

CDR3: CASTPLRESYGYTF. Written as DNA, the CDR3 is TGCGCCAGCACCCCTCTCCGGGAGAGCTATGGCTACACCTTC. The chain combines TRBV10-2 with TRBJ1-2, with D unclear. The CDR3 covers 14 residues. CDR1 WSHSY and CDR2 SAAADI come from the germline V gene. Between the trimmed V and J ends, which lost 7 bases and 4 bases, there was a span of 16 bases.

The chain is built from TRBV20-1 and TRBJ2-1, with a possible D match to TRBD2 (5 bases). Trimming took off 0 bases at V and 4 bases at J, with 25 bases between the two ends. The V gene's germline CDR1 is DFQATT and CDR2 SNEGSKA (reference sequence). This CDR3 is 19 amino acids long. The CDR3 region is CSARESTLISSGWYNEQFF. The CDR3 DNA is TGCAGTGCTAGAGAGTCCACCTTAATTTCTTCGGGGTGGTACAATGAGCAGTTCTTC.

The chain links TRBV7-8 to TRBJ1-2; D is perhaps TRBD1 (6 bases). The germline V gene encodes CDR1 SGHVS and CDR2 FQNEAQ. Trimming took off 2 bases at V and 4 bases at J, with 17 bases between the two ends. The CDR3 loop spans 16 amino acids. The CDR3 reads CASSLNPTGGRYGYTF. CDR3 sequence (DNA): TGTGCCAGCAGCTTAAATCCTACCGGGGGCCGCTATGGCTACACCTTC.

The gene calls are TRBV24-1 and TRBJ2-3, with 7 bases identical to TRBD1. The CDR3 runs to 16 residues. The V segment lost 0 bases and the J segment 2 bases; nucleotides outside the gene matches: 4. CDR1 and CDR2 (germline): KGHDR, SFDVKD. CDR3 sequence: CATSDLYDRDTDTQYF. The CDR3 nucleotides read TGTGCCACCAGTGATTTGTATGACAGGGACACAGATACGCAGTATTTT.

The chain couples TRBV7-9 to TRBJ1-1, with D unclear. The CDR3 length is 15 residues. Looked up from germline, CDR1 is SEHNR and CDR2 is FQNEAQ (reference sequence). Trimming removed 1 base from V and 1 base from J, with 10 bases in between. This CDR3 is CASSLVSGQNTEAFF. CDR3 DNA sequence: TGTGCCAGCAGCTTAGTTTCCGGGCAGAACACTGAAGCTTTCTTT.

The rearrangement joins TRBV7-6 to TRBJ1-2; 8 bases line up with TRBD1. Germline V gives CDR1 SGHVS, CDR2 FNYEAQ. The CDR3 has 13 amino acids. V lost 5 bases to trimming and J lost 6 bases; unmatched junction nucleotides: 5. The CDR3 spells CASSAAGGNGYTF. The CDR3 nucleotides are TGTGCCAGCAGCGCGGCAGGGGGCAATGGCTACACCTTC.

The sample holds a few counts of this clonotype. The rearrangement links TRBV6-4 to TRBJ2-1; 8 nucleotides match TRBD2. The CDR3 is 15 amino acids. The V gene end was trimmed by 3 bases and the J gene end by 4 bases; junction bases not matched to a gene: 5. Germline V lookup: CDR1 MRHNA, CDR2 SNTAGT. The CDR3 loop is CASSEVAGFYNEQFF. In DNA, the CDR3 is TGTGCCAGCAGTGAGGTAGCGGGGTTTTACAATGAGCAGTTCTTC.

J is TRBJ2-7 and V is TRBV7-9, with TRBD1 identical over 8 bases. Germline CDR1 and CDR2: SEHNR and FQNEAQ (reference sequence). V lost 3 bases, J lost 6 bases, and 7 bases stayed unmatched. The CDR3 runs 14 residues. The CDR3 DNA follows: TGTGCCAGCAGCTTCCCGGACAGGGCGTCCGAGCAGTACGTC. Translation gives CASSFPDRASEQYV.

This chain uses TRBV20-1 with TRBJ1-3, with D unclear. The CDR3 extends over 12 amino acids. Trimming took off 6 bases at V and 7 bases at J, with 13 bases between the two ends. Germline lookup yields CDR1 DFQATT and CDR2 SNEGSKA (reference sequence). The CDR3 loop reads CSAIGIGNTIYF. The DNA of the CDR3 is TGCAGTGCAATAGGGATAGGGAACACCATATATTTT.